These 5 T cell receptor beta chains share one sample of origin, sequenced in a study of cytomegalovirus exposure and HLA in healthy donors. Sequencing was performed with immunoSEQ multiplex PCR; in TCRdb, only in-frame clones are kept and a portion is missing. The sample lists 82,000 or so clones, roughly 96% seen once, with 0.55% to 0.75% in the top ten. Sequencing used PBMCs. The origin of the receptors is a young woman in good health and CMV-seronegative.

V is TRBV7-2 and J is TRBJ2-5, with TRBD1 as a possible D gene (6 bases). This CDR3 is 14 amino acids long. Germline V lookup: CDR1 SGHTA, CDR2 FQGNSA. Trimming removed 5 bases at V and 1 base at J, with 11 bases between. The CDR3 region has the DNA TGTGCCAGCAGCCGAAGAGGGGGCCAAGAGACCCAGTACTTC. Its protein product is CASSRRGGQETQYF.

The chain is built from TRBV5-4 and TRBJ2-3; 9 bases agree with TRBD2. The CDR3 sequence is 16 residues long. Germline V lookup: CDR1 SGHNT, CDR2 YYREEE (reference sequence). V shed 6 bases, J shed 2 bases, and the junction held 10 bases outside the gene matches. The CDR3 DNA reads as TGTGCCAGCAAGCCGCGGCGGGGGGGCCACACAGATACGCAGTATTTT. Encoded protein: CASKPRRGGHTDTQYF.

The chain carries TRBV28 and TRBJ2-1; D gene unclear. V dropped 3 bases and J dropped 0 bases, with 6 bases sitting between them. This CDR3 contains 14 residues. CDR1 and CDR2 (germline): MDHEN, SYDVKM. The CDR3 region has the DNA TGTGCCAGCAGTTTTCCCTACTCCTACAATGAGCAGTTCTTC. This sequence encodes CASSFPYSYNEQFF.

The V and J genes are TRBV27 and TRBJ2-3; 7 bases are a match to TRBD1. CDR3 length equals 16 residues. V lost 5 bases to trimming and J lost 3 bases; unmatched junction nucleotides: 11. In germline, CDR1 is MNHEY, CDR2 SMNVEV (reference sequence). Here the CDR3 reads CASSHRQGLATDTQYF. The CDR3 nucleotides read TGTGCCAGCAGTCACCGACAGGGCCTTGCAACAGATACGCAGTATTTT.

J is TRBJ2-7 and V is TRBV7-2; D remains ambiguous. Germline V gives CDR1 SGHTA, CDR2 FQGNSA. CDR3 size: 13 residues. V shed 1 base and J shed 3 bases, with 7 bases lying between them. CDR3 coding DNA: TGTGCCAGCAGCTTAGACTACTACTACGAGCAGTACTTC. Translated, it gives CASSLDYYYEQYF.